The 25 T cell receptor beta chains below all came from one sample that was sequenced in a study of OX40 agonist ivuxolimab in advanced cancers. The library was built by means of the immunoSEQ multiplex PCR assay. Not all clones reach the TCRdb copy of this immuneACCESS table, which keeps in-frame sequences only. Checked studies attribute under half of the gap to unresolved V genes and leave the rest unexplained. The sample has roughly 34,000 clones on record, around four fifths of them singletons. Of the sample, under 30% is held by the ten largest clones. Sample: CD4+ or CD8+ T cells sorted from blood, taken in a trial of the OX40 agonist ivuxolimab. Receptors originate from an adult with an advanced solid tumor such as melanoma, head and neck, liver or kidney cancer.

In this sample, this clone turned up a few times. The genes are TRBV9 and TRBJ2-7; D uncertain. In germline, CDR1 is SGDLS, CDR2 YYNGEE. This CDR3 has 14 residues. The V end lost 0 bases, the J end lost 0 bases, and 7 bases lay between the germline ends. As DNA, the CDR3 is TGTGCCAGCAGCGTAGAACCTATCTCCTACGAGCAGTACTTC. Its protein is CASSVEPISYEQYF.

J is TRBJ2-1 and V is TRBV5-4; 11 positions match TRBD2. V gave up 3 bases and J gave up 1 base; unmatched junction bases: 6. Germline lookup yields CDR1 SGHNT and CDR2 YYREEE (reference sequence). This CDR3 region has 17 residues. The CDR3 DNA follows: TGTGCCAGCAGCTCGGTGGCTAGCGGGGGGTCCTACAATGAGCAGTTCTTC. Its protein product is CASSSVASGGSYNEQFF.

The chain links TRBV5-1 to TRBJ2-6; the D gene is possibly TRBD2 (5 bases). The V and J ends lost 0 bases and 0 bases respectively, with 7 bases between them. The CDR3 is 16 amino acids. Germline CDR1 reads SGHRS; CDR2 reads YFSETQ. The CDR3 loop is CASSLAGNSGANVLTF. For the CDR3, the DNA is TGCGCCAGCAGCTTGGCCGGGAACTCTGGGGCCAACGTCCTGACTTTC.

J is TRBJ2-2 and V is TRBV2, with D unresolved. Per germline, CDR1 SNHLY and CDR2 FYNNEI. Trimming removed 5 bases from V and 10 bases from J, with 8 bases in between. The CDR3 contains 11 residues. The CDR3 protein is CASSIRAELFF. DNA of the CDR3: TGTGCCAGCAGTATCCGTGCGGAGCTGTTTTTT.

V gene TRBV4-2 combines with J gene TRBJ1-1; a possible D gene is TRBD1 (5 bases). CDR3 length equals 16 residues. Trimming took off 1 base at V and 1 base at J, with 13 bases between the two ends. The germline CDR1 and CDR2 sequences are LGHNA and YNFKEQ. This CDR3 is CASSQGGRETNTEAFF. The CDR3 DNA reads TGTGCCAGCAGCCAAGGCGGCAGGGAAACGAACACTGAAGCTTTCTTT.

This chain connects TRBV18 to TRBJ1-4; no clear D gene. Germline V gene lookup returns CDR1 KGHSH and CDR2 LQKENI. The CDR3 extends over 15 amino acids. Between the trimmed V and J ends, which lost 5 bases and 3 bases, there was a span of 13 bases. The chain's CDR3 is CASSATSGANEKLFF. The CDR3 DNA reads as TGTGCCAGCTCAGCGACTTCTGGGGCTAATGAAAAACTGTTTTTT.

The chain links TRBV14 to TRBJ2-7; D remains unclear. V was clipped by 0 bases and J by 6 bases, with 12 bases between them. The V gene's germline CDR1 is SGHDN and CDR2 FVKESK. CDR3 length: 14 amino acids. CDR3 nucleotides: TGTGCCAGCAGCCAAGATTCTCGCGGCACCGAGCAGTACTTC. This encodes CASSQDSRGTEQYF.

The genes are TRBV9 and TRBJ1-1; 9 bases match TRBD1. The CDR3 is made up of 14 amino acids. Germline values: CDR1 SGDLS, CDR2 YYNGEE. Germline trimming cut 3 bases from V and 4 bases from J; bases unmatched to any gene: 4. The CDR3 loop is CASSGSTGGTEAFF. The CDR3 DNA reads TGTGCCAGCAGCGGATCGACAGGGGGCACTGAAGCTTTCTTT.

The chain links TRBV7-9 to TRBJ2-3; D possibly uses TRBD1 or TRBD2 (6 bases each). Germline loops: CDR1 SEHNR, CDR2 FQNEAQ (reference sequence). Deletions cut 5 bases from V and 0 bases from J, with 12 bases between. CDR3 size: 15 residues. This chain's CDR3 is CASSTGGLSTDTQYF. The CDR3 coding sequence is TGTGCCAGCAGCACCGGGGGCCTTAGCACAGATACGCAGTATTTT.

This rearrangement joins TRBV27 to TRBJ2-2, with D possibly TRBD2 on 5 matching bases. V lost 4 bases and J lost 6, with 15 bases in between. CDR3 length: 15 residues. The germline V gene encodes CDR1 MNHEY and CDR2 SMNVEV (reference sequence). In DNA form, the CDR3 reads TGTGCCAGCAGTTATGGGGTGATGGGAGCCGGGGAGCTGTTTTTT. Its protein product is CASSYGVMGAGELFF.

This chain joins TRBV19 and TRBJ1-2; D is undetermined. The CDR3 runs 14 residues. V dropped 3 bases and J dropped 8 bases, with 16 bases sitting between them. The germline V gene has CDR1 LNHDA and CDR2 SQIVND (reference sequence). The CDR3 DNA reads as TGTGCCAGTAGTATGAAAGTAGGCCCCTGGGGCTACACCTTC. Translated: CASSMKVGPWGYTF.

The V call is TRBV28, the J call TRBJ2-7; D remains unclear. The germline CDR1 and CDR2 sequences are MDHEN and SYDVKM. CDR3 size: 13 residues. V was trimmed by 9 bases and J by 3 bases, leaving 15 bases between them. Here the CDR3 DNA reads TGTGCCAGTATGCCCGGGTTCCTCTACGAGCAGTACTTC. Translated, it gives CASMPGFLYEQYF.

The V gene is TRBV6-6, the J gene TRBJ1-1, with 7 bases fitting TRBD1. This CDR3 spans 14 amino acids. Germline V gives CDR1 MNHNY, CDR2 SVGAGI (reference sequence). With V trimmed by 4 bases and J by 6 bases, 8 bases remained unmatched. CDR3 sequence reads: CASSSTSDRAEAFF. The CDR3 coding sequence is TGTGCCAGCAGTTCCACCTCCGACAGGGCTGAAGCTTTCTTT.

The rearrangement links TRBV10-3 to TRBJ2-5; D perhaps matches TRBD2 (6 bases). V was shortened by 3 bases and J by 0 bases, with 14 bases between the two germline ends. The V gene's germline CDR1 is ENHRY and CDR2 SYGVKD. The CDR3 spans 16 residues. The CDR3 nucleotides are TGTGCCATCAGTGATAATACGGAGGGACACCAAGAGACCCAGTACTTC. Its protein product is CAISDNTEGHQETQYF.

The gene calls are TRBV5-1 and TRBJ2-2; TRBD1 might be the D (6 bases). CDR1 and CDR2 (germline): SGHRS, YFSETQ. V was clipped by 7 bases and J by 3 bases, with 13 bases between them. The CDR3 runs to 14 residues. CDR3 protein: CASCRDIDTGELFF. The CDR3 DNA reads TGCGCCAGCTGCCGGGACATTGACACCGGGGAGCTGTTTTTT.

The CDR3 protein is CASSSRGPRSGETQYF. DNA of the CDR3: TGTGCCAGCAGTTCTCGGGGACCAAGATCGGGGGAGACCCAGTACTTC. V usage is TRBV11-2 and J usage is TRBJ2-5; either TRBD1 or TRBD2 may supply D (5 bases each). Germline CDR1 is SGHAT and CDR2 is FQNNGV. V was pared by 6 bases and J by 5 bases, with 22 bases between. There are 16 residues in the CDR3.

CDR3 protein: CASSYLAGELFF. The CDR3 DNA sequence: TGTGCCAGCAGTTACTTGGCCGGGGAGCTGTTTTTT. The chain links TRBV6-5 to TRBJ2-2; no clear D gene. The CDR3 is made up of 12 amino acids. The germline gives CDR1 MNHEY, CDR2 SVGAGI. The ends were cut back, 1 base at V and 6 bases at J, with 3 bases in the middle.

The V call is TRBV5-1, the J call TRBJ1-2; D remains unclear. The CDR3 loop spans 13 amino acids. Germline CDR1 is SGHRS and CDR2 is YFSETQ. The V gene lost 0 bases and the J gene lost 1 base, with 4 bases spanning the gap. DNA for the CDR3: TGCGCCAGCAGCTTGGCAAGTAACTATGGCTACACCTTC. Protein product: CASSLASNYGYTF.

V and J are TRBV5-1 and TRBJ1-6; 8 bases align to TRBD1. The CDR3 runs 15 residues. V dropped 3 bases and J dropped 6; count of bases not matched to a gene: 5. CDR1 and CDR2 from the germline V gene are SGHRS and YFSETQ. The CDR3: CASSSWTGSNSPLHF. The CDR3 coding sequence is TGCGCCAGCAGCTCCTGGACAGGGAGTAATTCACCCCTCCACTTT.

The CDR3 sequence: CASGPPRGGERTGELFF. The CDR3 DNA is TGTGCCAGTGGCCCTCCTCGTGGCGGGGAGAGGACCGGGGAGCTGTTTTTT. The chain couples TRBV19 to TRBJ2-2; possible D gene TRBD2, 6 bases. V gave up 8 bases and J gave up 5 bases, with 24 bases separating them. Germline loops: CDR1 LNHDA, CDR2 SQIVND (reference sequence). The CDR3 has 17 residues.

Only one count was recorded for this clone. J is TRBJ2-7 and V is TRBV6-1; tentative D call: TRBD1 (6 bases). The CDR3 runs 14 residues. The V gene's germline CDR1 is MNHNS and CDR2 SASEGT. Trimming left V 8 bases short and J 1 base short, with 15 bases between. The DNA for the CDR3 is TGTGCCAGCTCTGGGGGACACGGTTCCTACGAGCAGTACTTC. It codes for CASSGGHGSYEQYF.

The sample holds a few counts of this clone. This chain links TRBV29-1 with TRBJ2-5; 8 nucleotides agree with TRBD1. The CDR3 runs 13 residues. Germline V CDR1 and CDR2: SQVTM, ANQGSEA. V was clipped by 3 bases and J by 9 bases; unmatched bases: 9. CDR3 sequence (DNA): TGCAGCGTTGAGGGACAGGATCGAAGGGCCCAGTACTTC. Residues: CSVEGQDRRAQYF.

This clone was seen once. V gene TRBV11-2 combines with J gene TRBJ2-3; D is possibly TRBD2 (6 bases). Between the trimmed V and J ends, which lost 9 bases and 1 base, there was a span of 17 bases. This CDR3 contains 15 residues. Germline V gives CDR1 SGHAT, CDR2 FQNNGV. In DNA, the CDR3 is TGTGCCAGGGGAGGACGGACGACACGCACAGATACGCAGTATTTT. Translating it yields CARGGRTTRTDTQYF.

V usage is TRBV5-5 and J usage is TRBJ1-4; 9 positions agree with TRBD1. The germline CDR1 and CDR2 sequences are SGHKS and YYEKEE (reference sequence). The CDR3 spans 15 residues. With 3 bases clipped from V and 7 bases from J, the junction kept 7 bases outside the gene matches. The CDR3 DNA reads TGTGCCAGCAGCTCGTCCGGGACAGGGATTGAAAAACTGTTTTTT. Amino acids: CASSSSGTGIEKLFF.

The chain links TRBV2 to TRBJ1-5; 8 bases fit TRBD1. Germline V gene sequence: CDR1 SNHLY, CDR2 FYNNEI. The CDR3 is made up of 16 amino acids. V trimming: 5 bases; J trimming: 6 bases; junction bases outside the gene matches: 12. CDR3 loop: CASSLVGQGAGQPQHF. The CDR3 DNA follows: TGTGCCAGCAGTCTCGTCGGGCAGGGGGCGGGTCAGCCCCAGCATTTT.